The following is a T cell receptor beta chain sequence with its context. These data come from a study of blood T cell repertoires in COVID-19. Some clones are missing from TCRdb's copy, which holds only in-frame ones; the method was immunoSEQ multiplex PCR. In the table there are 55,000 to 90,000 clones, about 88% of which are singletons. Germline loops: CDR1 KGHDR, CDR2 SFDVKD. V shed 3 bases, J shed 5 bases, and the junction held 5 bases outside the gene matches. This CDR3 contains 15 residues. The origin of this receptor is a man between 65 and 79 years old with active COVID-19. The sequencing sample was made of peripheral blood. The rearrangement joins TRBV24-1 to TRBJ2-1, with 8 bases matching TRBD1. CDR3 DNA: TGTGCCACCAGTGATCGTGGACAGGGACACAATGAGCAGTTCTTC. It codes for CATSDRGQGHNEQFF.